The entry that follows covers one T cell receptor (beta chain) sequence. Its antigen is not yet known. No base qualities exist here, and no much larger clone lies one base off it. The sample originates from a study of blood T cell repertoires in COVID-19 (dated by TCRdb to about 2020). With respect to the entire study: Collaborator samples came from the United States, Italy and Spain and covered acute and convalescent phases of COVID-19. A freely available public database, intended as a resource for researchers studying the immune response to SARS-CoV-2, is where the repertoires were released. The samples were drawn from two sources: the first 160 participants of the ongoing ImmuneRACE study, and 1,000 to 1,500 subjects contributed by 6 global collaborators. HLA class I and class II types, where available, came from metadata supplied by the sample provider rather than from assay-based typing. The material from the prospective study consisted of cDNA or gDNA derived from T cells, B-cell-depleted T cells, or PBMCs. A de-identified subject ID, COVID-19 status, age in years and sex were almost always included in the sample metadata. The dataset comprised deeply sampled blood TCRbeta repertoires from subjects exposed to, actively infected with, or recovered from COVID-19.

A second Seattle source provided samples from volunteer blood donors who had recovered from COVID-19. Each collaborating institution followed its own protocols to collect whole blood in K2EDTA tubes. For TCRbeta analysis, collaborators shipped samples as frozen whole blood, isolated PBMCs, or DNA extracted from either of those sample types. V has 0 bases trimmed and J has 1 base trimmed; junction bases matching no gene number 5. Including cysteine and phenylalanine, the CDR3 has 16 amino acids. Just the 48-base CDR3 DNA is kept, in frame starting at base 1. The germline V gene specifies SGHVS as CDR1 and FNYEAQ as CDR2. The immunoSEQ Assay, a bias-controlled multiplex PCR, was used to amplify TCRbeta CDR3 regions from genomic DNA. In the paper's pipeline: Nucleated cell counts per sample were estimated from amplification of reference gene primers within the assay. Sequence reads were collapsed and filtered to measure the absolute abundance of every unique TCRbeta CDR3 rearrangement. For each sample, productive Simpson clonality was calculated as the square root of Simpson's diversity index across productive rearrangements. Drawn from immuneACCESS, this table holds only the in-frame rearrangements with V and J called that TCRdb kept. Clones are partly lost; checked studies trace under half to an unresolved V gene and leave the rest unexplained. Clone size and V and J calls were adopted from that table, with D and trimming inferred from the DNA. The sample contains over 200,000 clones, 75% to 90% of them found a single time. In total, the top ten clones hold roughly 3% of the sample.

On the study overall, not on this receptor specifically: The quantity of clinical and demographic metadata differed by source and by participant and was supplied without curation.

The sequence is built from TRBV7-6 and TRBJ2-7; the junction holds 8 bases that match TRBD1. The TCR originated in a woman aged 25-40 years who had recovered from COVID-19. The sequencing input was peripheral blood. Here the CDR3 is given as CASSLAGTGSSYEQYF. The base sequence is TGTGCCAGCAGCTTAGCCGGGACAGGATCTTCCTACGAGCAGTACTTC.